This T cell receptor (beta chain) was profiled in a study of shared clonotypes between healthy human individuals. About the research overall: The study used three CD4 naive, three CD4 memory, two CD8 naive and one CD8 memory plate per donor.

On this clone: The target antigen is unknown.

The protocol was immunoSEQ multiplex PCR, while the TCRdb copy is restricted to in-frame clones and leaves out a portion. The repertoire has about 2.4 million clones, 90% to 95% of them found once; the top ten carry 0.13% to 0.15%. Study findings and constraints: Clonotypes not shared had lower generation probabilities than those common to all four donors. An anticipated effect of sequencing depth on clonotype sharing among donors was recognized.

Germline V lookup: CDR1 WNHNN, CDR2 SYGVQD (reference sequence). Trimming removed 3 bases at V and 3 bases at J, with 14 bases between. The length of the CDR3 is 15 residues. The sample comprised naive CD4+ T cells sorted from blood. As for subset: CD45RA+ positively selected. The chain couples TRBV10-1 to TRBJ1-1, with a tentative D call TRBD1 (5 bases). This clonotype was obtained from a man aged 18 to 30 in good health. This CDR3 is CASSDRGFEDTEAFF. CDR3 nucleotide sequence: TGCGCCAGCAGTGATAGGGGTTTTGAGGACACTGAAGCTTTCTTT.